This T cell receptor (beta chain) was recovered during a study of T-cell reconstitution after alpha-beta-depleted transplantation in children. Germline CDR1 and CDR2: DFQATT and SNEGSKA (reference sequence). Trimming cost V 1 base and J 4 bases, with 13 bases left between them. The CDR3 has 14 amino acids. At least ten counts were recorded for this clonotype. Construction of the TCRbeta library involved unique molecular identifiers. TCRdb independently ran MiXCR on the PCR reads; one entry per CDR3 protein. This sample has roughly 300,000 distinct CDR3 sequences, with 9.9% found just once. The TCR sequence derives from a human donor who donated a stem cell graft to a child with SCID. The input for sequencing was PBMCs from the stem cell graft donor, taken from the stem cell graft. The chain has TRBV20-1 and TRBJ1-1; D not resolved. Written as DNA, the CDR3 is TGCAGTGCTAGAGGTCTGACGGAAACCACTGAAGCTTTCTTT. Its translation: CSARGLTETTEAFF.